The 18 T cell receptor beta chains presented below share a single source sample, sequenced in a study of cytomegalovirus exposure and HLA in healthy donors. The PCR contained 60 Vbeta and 13 Jbeta primers. Method: immunoSEQ multiplex PCR; TCRdb's copy keeps in-frame clones and lacks some. This sample contains 65,000 to 90,000 clones. The sequenced material came from PBMCs. These receptors came from a man in his forties in good health and CMV-seronegative.

For this clone: Relative to the germline gene, one junction end is altered; a read error may explain this. The rearrangement uses TRBV5-1 and TRBJ1-6; no definite D call. The CDR3 runs 15 residues. From germline, CDR1 is SGHRS and CDR2 YFSETQ. As DNA, the CDR3 is TGCGCCAGCGGCTTAGACGGGTCTAGAAATTCACCCCTCCACTTT. It specifies CASGLDGSRNSPLHF.

J is TRBJ1-1 and V is TRBV19; TRBD1 matches 7 bases. This CDR3 spans 13 amino acids. J gave up 5 bases and V 6 bases, and 6 bases lay outside the gene matches. Germline V gene sequence: CDR1 LNHDA, CDR2 SQIVND (reference sequence). CDR3 nucleotide sequence: TGTGCCAGTAGATCACAGGGGTGGACTGAAGCTTTCTTT. Protein sequence: CASRSQGWTEAFF.

The chain uses TRBV18 and TRBJ1-1; possibly TRBD1 for D (6 bases). The CDR3 length is 14 residues. Germline V lookup: CDR1 KGHSH, CDR2 LQKENI. V was trimmed by 3 bases and J by 2 bases, leaving 10 bases between them. CDR3 sequence (DNA): TGTGCCAGCTCACCGGGGGACACCAACACTGAAGCTTTCTTT. Protein sequence: CASSPGDTNTEAFF.

This rearrangement joins TRBV28 to TRBJ2-7, with TRBD1 matching over 7 bases. This CDR3 spans 15 amino acids. Trimming took 6 bases from V and 3 from J; bases not matched to a gene: 11. Per the germline V gene, CDR1 is MDHEN and CDR2 is SYDVKM. The CDR3 sequence is CASRGFNRGLYEQYF. DNA for the CDR3: TGTGCCAGCAGAGGTTTTAACAGGGGCCTCTACGAGCAGTACTTC.

This chain connects TRBV6-5 to TRBJ2-1; TRBD2 is a possible D gene (5 bases). The CDR3 spans 15 residues. Trimming removed 2 bases from V and 6 bases from J, with 14 bases in between. CDR1 is MNHEY and CDR2 is SVGAGI in the germline V gene. The CDR3 region is CASSYAYRGSNEQFF. The CDR3 nucleotides read TGTGCCAGCAGTTACGCATACCGGGGTTCCAATGAGCAGTTCTTC.

The rearrangement uses TRBV15 and TRBJ1-5; D is possibly TRBD1 (6 bases). Germline V gene lookup returns CDR1 LNHNV and CDR2 YYDKDF (reference sequence). Between the trimmed V and J ends, which lost 5 bases and 1 base, there was a span of 15 bases. The CDR3 is made up of 16 amino acids. CDR3 DNA sequence: TGTGCCACCAGCGTGGCCAGGGGACGCAGCAATCAGCCCCAGCATTTT. It specifies CATSVARGRSNQPQHF.

The chain has TRBV5-6 and TRBJ1-6; D may be TRBD1 (5 bases). Trimming took off 4 bases at V and 11 bases at J, with 10 bases between the two ends. This CDR3 has 12 amino acids. Germline V gives CDR1 SGHDT, CDR2 YYEEEE. CDR3 DNA: TGTGCCAGCAGCCTCCGGGGGACACCCCTCCACTTT. Protein sequence: CASSLRGTPLHF.

This clone is called medium-sized based on its frequency. The chain recombines TRBV6-4 with TRBJ1-3; 7 positions match TRBD1. Losses at the gene ends were 7 bases for V and 0 bases for J; bases not matched to a gene: 3. The CDR3 contains 14 residues. Per germline, CDR1 MRHNA and CDR2 SNTAGT. CDR3 DNA: TGTGCCAGCACCGGGACAGTCTCTGGAAACACCATATATTTT. It is translated as CASTGTVSGNTIYF.

V and J are TRBV14 and TRBJ1-1; the D gene is possibly TRBD1 (5 bases). V was clipped by 2 bases and J by 6 bases, with 10 bases between them. The CDR3 is 13 amino acids. In germline, CDR1 is SGHDN, CDR2 FVKESK. DNA for the CDR3: TGTGCCAGCAGCCAAAATAAAGGGGCTGAAGCTTTCTTT. Protein product: CASSQNKGAEAFF.

The chain employs TRBV18 and TRBJ1-1; D is ambiguous. CDR3 length: 16 residues. Trimming removed 1 base at V and 6 bases at J, with 18 bases between. Looked up from germline, CDR1 is KGHSH and CDR2 is LQKENI. The DNA for the CDR3 is TGTGCCAGCTCACCACTAAACCAGCCTCGAGGGCCTGAAGCTTTCTTT. It specifies CASSPLNQPRGPEAFF.

The chain employs TRBV6-5 and TRBJ2-1; D call uncertain. Germline V gene data show CDR1 as MNHEY and CDR2 as SVGAGI. V lost 2 bases, J lost 4 bases, and 12 bases lay in between. This CDR3 has 15 residues. CDR3 sequence: CASSYDWQPYNEQFF. CDR3 nucleotide sequence: TGTGCCAGCAGTTACGACTGGCAACCATACAATGAGCAGTTCTTC.

The CDR3: CASSLVYAGGRETQYF. The CDR3 DNA is TGTGCCAGCAGCTTAGTGTACGCGGGGGGCCGGGAGACCCAGTACTTC. The V gene is TRBV7-2, the J gene TRBJ2-5, with 8 bases identical to TRBD2. J gave up 5 bases and V 1 base, and 9 bases lay outside the gene matches. CDR3 length: 16 residues. Germline V gene sequence: CDR1 SGHTA, CDR2 FQGNSA.

V and J are TRBV28 and TRBJ1-1; possible D gene TRBD1, 5 bases. This CDR3 has 15 residues. The germline V gene has CDR1 MDHEN and CDR2 SYDVKM. V was pared by 5 bases and J by 2 bases, with 15 bases between. CDR3: CASSSAGTGNTEAFF. CDR3 in DNA: TGTGCCAGCAGTAGCGCGGGGACGGGTAACACTGAAGCTTTCTTT.

V usage is TRBV9 and J usage is TRBJ2-3; D is possibly TRBD2 (6 bases). This CDR3 spans 15 amino acids. Between the trimmed V and J ends, which lost 4 bases and 0 bases, there was a span of 12 bases. Germline V gives CDR1 SGDLS, CDR2 YYNGEE. The CDR3 DNA reads TGTGCCAGCAGCTTGTCTAGCGTTAGCACAGATACGCAGTATTTT. Its translation: CASSLSSVSTDTQYF.

The chain is built from TRBV10-3 and TRBJ2-3, with TRBD1 matching over 9 bases. From germline, CDR1 is ENHRY and CDR2 SYGVKD. The CDR3 loop spans 15 amino acids. Trimming at V came to 5 bases and at J to 4 bases, leaving 7 bases not matched to a gene. CDR3 amino acids: CAISTGGGAADTQYF. CDR3 nucleotides: TGTGCCATCAGTACAGGGGGCGGGGCGGCAGATACGCAGTATTTT.

CDR3 in amino acids: CASSTARPSFDTQYF. The DNA for the CDR3 is TGTGCCAGTAGTACTGCGCGCCCCTCGTTTGATACGCAGTATTTT. The chain carries TRBV19 and TRBJ2-3; D remains unclear. Germline CDR1 LNHDA, CDR2 SQIVND (reference sequence). Trimming cost V 4 bases and J 6 bases, with 17 bases left between them. The CDR3 is 15 amino acids.

The V and J genes are TRBV4-2 and TRBJ1-2; D remains unclear. In germline, CDR1 is LGHNA, CDR2 YNFKEQ. The CDR3 is 12 residues long. Trimming removed 4 bases from V and 7 bases from J, with 10 bases in between. This CDR3 is CASSLVEGGYTF. Here the CDR3 DNA reads TGTGCCAGCAGCCTCGTCGAGGGTGGCTACACCTTC.

V gene TRBV2 combines with J gene TRBJ1-1; 7 bases fit TRBD1. J lost 4 bases, V lost 6 bases, and 11 bases had no gene match. CDR1 is SNHLY and CDR2 is FYNNEI in the germline V gene. CDR3 length equals 15 residues. CDR3 bases: TGTGCCAGCAGGGCGTCCGGGACAGAGGGCACTGAAGCTTTCTTT. It encodes CASRASGTEGTEAFF. Drawing the rest from reference TRBV2 and TRBJ1-1, the complete variable domain is EPEVTQTPSHQVTQMGQEVILRCVPISNHLYFYWYRQILGQKVEFLVSFYNNEISEKSEIFDDQFSVERPDGSNFTLKIRSTKLEDSAMYFCASRASGTEGTEAFFGQGTRLTVV.